Each of the 21 T cell receptor beta chains below was sequenced from the same sample in a study of cytomegalovirus exposure and HLA in healthy donors. The PCR made use of 60 Vbeta and 13 Jbeta primers. Some clones are missing from TCRdb's copy, which holds only in-frame ones; the method was immunoSEQ multiplex PCR. This sample has 110,000 to 150,000 clones, with roughly a tenth found just once. The specimen sequenced was PBMCs. Source of these receptors: a male donor in good health and CMV-seronegative.

The J gene is TRBJ1-5, the V gene TRBV5-6; D not resolved. The CDR3 is 14 amino acids. Trimming removed 7 bases at V and 4 bases at J, with 15 bases between. Looked up from germline, CDR1 is SGHDT and CDR2 is YYEEEE. The CDR3 reads CASEVWASNQPQHF. In DNA, the CDR3 is TGTGCCAGCGAAGTTTGGGCCTCAAATCAGCCCCAGCATTTT.

The chain uses TRBV28 and TRBJ1-5; D possibly corresponds to TRBD1 (5 bases). Germline values: CDR1 MDHEN, CDR2 SYDVKM. The V end lost 8 bases, the J end lost 2 bases, and 16 bases lay between the germline ends. The CDR3 spans 15 residues. The CDR3 region is CASRPPGDGNQPQHF. The CDR3, as DNA: TGTGCCAGCCGACCACCGGGGGATGGCAATCAGCCCCAGCATTTT. Together with reference TRBV28 and TRBJ1-5, the CDR3 gives the full variable domain: DVKVTQSSRYLVKRTGEKVFLECVQDMDHENMFWYRQDPGLGLRLIYFSYDVKMKEKGDIPEGYSVSREKKERFSLILESASTNQTSMYLCASRPPGDGNQPQHFGDGTRLSIL.

This clone was counted only a few times. The gene calls are TRBV4-2 and TRBJ2-7, with 10 bases lining up with TRBD2. With V trimmed by 4 bases and J by 0 bases, 3 bases remained unmatched. The CDR3 contains 15 residues. Per the germline V gene, CDR1 is LGHNA and CDR2 is YNFKEQ. In DNA, the CDR3 is TGTGCCAGCAGCCGCGGGACTAGCGCCTCCTACGAGCAGTACTTC. As protein: CASSRGTSASYEQYF.

This clone has a handful of counts. The chain combines TRBV28 with TRBJ2-3; 9 positions match TRBD2. CDR1 is MDHEN and CDR2 is SYDVKM in the germline V gene. V shed 5 bases and J 4 bases; nucleotides not matched to a gene: 4. CDR3 size: 14 residues. The DNA for the CDR3 is TGTGCCAGCAGTACAAGCGGGAGGCCAGATACGCAGTATTTT. It yields the protein CASSTSGRPDTQYF.

The chain joins TRBV20-1 to TRBJ2-7; D unresolved. V lost 0 bases and J lost 6, with 6 bases in between. The CDR3 has 11 residues. CDR1 and CDR2 (germline): DFQATT, SNEGSKA (reference sequence). The CDR3 region is CSARDRSEQYF. CDR3 nucleotide sequence: TGCAGTGCTAGAGACCGTAGCGAGCAGTACTTC.

The chain is built from TRBV5-8 and TRBJ1-2; D is ambiguous. Per germline, CDR1 SGHTS and CDR2 YDEGEE. The CDR3 is 16 amino acids. V was clipped by 1 base and J by 0 bases, with 13 bases between them. The CDR3 region has the DNA TGTGCCAGCAGCTTGTGGGCAGTAAAAGCTAACTATGGCTACACCTTC. Amino acids: CASSLWAVKANYGYTF.

The chain links TRBV5-1 to TRBJ2-7; D is perhaps TRBD2 (6 bases). CDR1 is SGHRS and CDR2 is YFSETQ in the germline V gene. The V end lost 4 bases, the J end lost 3 bases, and 14 bases lay between the germline ends. The CDR3 is 14 residues long. The CDR3 DNA reads TGCGCCAGCAGCCCCGGGTCGGGGGACTACGAGCAGTACTTC. Translated, it gives CASSPGSGDYEQYF.

There are a few counts of this clone. This rearrangement joins TRBV11-3 to TRBJ2-5; 14 positions match TRBD2. With V trimmed by 3 bases and J by 4 bases, 1 base remained unmatched. The germline V gene encodes CDR1 SGHNT and CDR2 YENEEA. The CDR3 length is 15 residues. The CDR3 spells CASSLGLAGVETQYF. The CDR3 nucleotides are TGTGCCAGCAGCTTGGGACTAGCGGGGGTAGAGACCCAGTACTTC.

This clone was detected a few times. V and J are TRBV5-1 and TRBJ1-1, with 9 bases identical to TRBD1. The ends lost 3 bases at V and 6 bases at J; junction bases unmatched: 12. The length of the CDR3 is 16 residues. The germline gives CDR1 SGHRS, CDR2 YFSETQ. The CDR3, as DNA: TGCGCCAGCAGCTCCCAGGGACAGGGCGAAGGCGCTGAAGCTTTCTTT. Protein sequence: CASSSQGQGEGAEAFF.

J is TRBJ1-1 and V is TRBV21-1. TRBV21-1 is tagged as a pseudogene. CDR3 length: 14 residues. The CDR3 loop is CASSGGRENTEAFF. CDR3 bases: TGTGCCAGCTCCGGGGGGCGCGAGAACACTGAAGCTTTCTTT.

This chain joins TRBV5-5 and TRBJ1-1; D call uncertain. Between the trimmed V and J ends, which lost 0 bases and 6 bases, there was a span of 6 bases. The CDR3 covers 12 residues. Germline V CDR1 and CDR2: SGHKS, YYEKEE (reference sequence). CDR3 DNA sequence: TGTGCCAGCAGCTTGGGGCTCCCTGAAGCTTTCTTT. This codes for CASSLGLPEAFF.

This clone showed up just a few times. The genes are TRBV18 and TRBJ2-5; D unclear. CDR3 length: 14 amino acids. The germline CDR1 and CDR2 sequences are KGHSH and LQKENI. V was cut by 2 bases and J by 4 bases, with 11 bases left in between. The CDR3 DNA reads as TGTGCCAGCTCACCAAAAGAAACCAGAGAGACCCAGTACTTC. This gives the protein CASSPKETRETQYF.

The V and J genes are TRBV7-2 and TRBJ1-2; 9 positions agree with TRBD1. Trimming at V came to 4 bases and at J to 4 bases, leaving 7 bases not matched to a gene. The V gene's germline CDR1 is SGHTA and CDR2 FQGNSA. The CDR3 loop spans 15 amino acids. CDR3 sequence (DNA): TGTGCCAGCAGCTACCCGGGACAGGGCCTCTATGGCTACACCTTC. This codes for CASSYPGQGLYGYTF.

The rearrangement uses TRBV4-1 and TRBJ2-5; D gene ambiguous. This CDR3 is built from 13 residues. V lost 3 bases, J lost 5 bases, and 10 bases lay in between. Germline V gives CDR1 MGHRA, CDR2 YSYEKL. The CDR3 sequence: CASSQPSEETQYF. CDR3 bases: TGCGCCAGCAGCCAGCCCTCGGAGGAGACCCAGTACTTC.

This clone was seen more than once but under ten times. This chain uses TRBV13 with TRBJ2-3; 11 bases agree with TRBD2. Per germline, CDR1 PRHDT and CDR2 FYEKMQ (reference sequence). This CDR3 is 20 amino acids long. V lost 5 bases to trimming and J lost 8 bases; unmatched junction nucleotides: 24. CDR3 nucleotides: TGTGCCAGCAGCGGTACGGTCGGTAGCGGGGGGGCCTTAACGGCTGGTACGCAGTATTTT. Its protein product is CASSGTVGSGGALTAGTQYF. The full variable domain, in which reference TRBV13 and TRBJ2-3 provide the parts outside the CDR3, is AAGVIQSPRHLIKEKRETATLKCYPIPRHDTVYWYQQGPGQDPQFLISFYEKMQSDKGSIPDRFSAQQFSDYHSELNMSSLELGDSALYFCASSGTVGSGGALTAGTQYFGPGTRLTVL.

This sequence joins TRBV10-2 and TRBJ2-7; D perhaps matches TRBD2 (7 bases). Germline-derived CDR1 and CDR2 are WSHSY and SAAADI. Trimming cost V 10 bases and J 3 bases, with 19 bases left between them. This CDR3 spans 14 amino acids. The CDR3 loop reads CATTRGGVDYEQYF. The CDR3 coding sequence is TGCGCCACCACTAGGGGGGGGGTCGACTACGAGCAGTACTTC.

In its sample, this clone was seen a few times. This chain connects TRBV2 to TRBJ2-3, with 9 bases fitting TRBD2. Germline CDR1 SNHLY, CDR2 FYNNEI. This CDR3 is built from 16 residues. J was trimmed by 0 bases and V by 6 bases; bases with no gene match: 7. DNA of the CDR3: TGTGCCAGCAGGGTACTAGCGGGTACTAGCACAGATACGCAGTATTTT. It yields the protein CASRVLAGTSTDTQYF.

This clone was seen more than once but under ten times. This sequence joins TRBV4-2 and TRBJ2-7; no reliable D call. The CDR3 totals 15 residues. The germline V gene encodes CDR1 LGHNA and CDR2 YNFKEQ. Trimming stripped 0 bases from V and 4 bases from J, with 13 bases between. CDR3 protein: CASSQDPGPQYEQYF. CDR3 DNA sequence: TGTGCCAGCAGCCAAGATCCTGGCCCCCAATACGAGCAGTACTTC.

This clone has just a few counts. The chain has TRBV19 and TRBJ2-7, with D possibly TRBD2 on 5 matching bases. CDR3 size: 13 residues. Trimming shortened V by 4 bases and J by 3 bases, and 10 bases separated the two germline ends. Germline values: CDR1 LNHDA, CDR2 SQIVND (reference sequence). This CDR3 reads CASSTRAYYEQYF. CDR3 DNA: TGTGCCAGTAGTACGAGGGCCTACTACGAGCAGTACTTC.

This clone has more than one count but fewer than ten. CDR3 coding DNA: TGTGCCAGCAGCTTGGAGCGGGGACGGACTGAAGCTTTCTTT. Amino acids: CASSLERGRTEAFF. This chain uses TRBV5-5 with TRBJ1-1; D is perhaps TRBD1 (5 bases). Germline CDR1 and CDR2: SGHKS and YYEKEE (reference sequence). The V gene lost 0 bases and the J gene lost 5 bases, with 11 bases spanning the gap. The CDR3 spans 14 residues. Looking up the rest from reference TRBV5-5 and TRBJ1-1 gives the full variable domain: DAGVTQSPTHLIKTRGQQVTLRCSPISGHKSVSWYQQVLGQGPQFIFQYYEKEERGRGNFPDRFSARQFPNYSSELNVNALLLGDSALYLCASSLERGRTEAFFGQGTRLTVV.

This clone was counted only a few times. V gene TRBV2 combines with J gene TRBJ1-2; 10 bases fit TRBD1. The CDR3 is 13 residues long. Germline trimming cut 2 bases from V and 7 bases from J; bases unmatched to any gene: 1. Germline CDR1 SNHLY, CDR2 FYNNEI. The CDR3 sequence: CASSEWDRGGYTF. CDR3 DNA: TGTGCCAGCAGTGAATGGGACAGGGGTGGCTACACCTTC.